This T cell receptor (beta chain) was identified in a study of shared clonotypes between healthy human individuals. With regard to this clone: As yet, its antigen is unknown.

Replicate sorted-subset PCRs were loaded with around 200 ng DNA, roughly 33,000 T cell genomes. Measured with immunoSEQ multiplex PCR; TCRdb has only the in-frame clones, and not every one. The repertoire has under 2,000,000 clones, around 96% of them found once; the top ten carry 1.2%. As defined, naive CD8 cells were CD45RO-negative and positively selected for CCR7, with terminally differentiated effector memory CD45RA+ cells excluded. Whole-study findings and limits: Memory subsets generally showed lower estimated richness than naive subsets.

This clonotype was sampled from a man younger than 35 in good health. The specimen was naive CD8+ T cells sorted from blood.

Here the CDR3 DNA reads TGTGCCAGCAGCGGGGGACTAGCGGTCAGCACAGATACGCAGTATTTT. Its translation: CASSGGLAVSTDTQYF. The J gene is TRBJ2-3, the V gene TRBV7-9; TRBD2 matches at 11 bases. CDR3 length: 16 residues. The germline V gene encodes CDR1 SEHNR and CDR2 FQNEAQ (reference sequence). Trimming removed 5 bases from V and 0 bases from J; junction bases left unmatched: 4. Using reference TRBV7-9 and TRBJ2-3 for the parts outside the CDR3, the full variable domain is DTGVSQNPRHKITKRGQNVTFRCDPISEHNRLYWYRQTLGQGPEFLTYFQNEAQLEKSRLLSDRFSAERPKGSFSTLEIQRTEQGDSAMYLCASSGGLAVSTDTQYFGPGTRLTVL.